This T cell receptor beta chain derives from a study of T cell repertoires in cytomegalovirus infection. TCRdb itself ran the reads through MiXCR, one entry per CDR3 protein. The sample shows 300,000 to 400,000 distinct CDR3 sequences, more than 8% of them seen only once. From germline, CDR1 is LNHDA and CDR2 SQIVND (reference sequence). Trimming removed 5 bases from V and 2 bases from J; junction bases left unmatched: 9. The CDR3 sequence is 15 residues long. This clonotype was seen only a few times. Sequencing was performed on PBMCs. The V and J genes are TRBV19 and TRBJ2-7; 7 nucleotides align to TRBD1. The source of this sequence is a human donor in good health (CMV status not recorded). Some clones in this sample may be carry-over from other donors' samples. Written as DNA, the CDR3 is TGTGCCAGTAGTGTACGACAGGGCACTCCCTACGAGCAGTACTTC. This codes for CASSVRQGTPYEQYF.